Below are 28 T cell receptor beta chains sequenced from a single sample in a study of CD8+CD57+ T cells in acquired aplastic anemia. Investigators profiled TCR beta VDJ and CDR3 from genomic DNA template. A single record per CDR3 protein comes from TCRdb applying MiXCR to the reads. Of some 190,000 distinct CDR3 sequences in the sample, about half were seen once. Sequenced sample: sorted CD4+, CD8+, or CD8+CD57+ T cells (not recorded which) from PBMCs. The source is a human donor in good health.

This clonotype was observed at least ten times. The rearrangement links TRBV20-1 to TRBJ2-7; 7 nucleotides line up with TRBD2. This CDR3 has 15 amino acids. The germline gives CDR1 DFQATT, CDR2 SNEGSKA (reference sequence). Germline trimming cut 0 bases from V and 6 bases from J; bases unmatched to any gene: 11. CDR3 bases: TGCAGTGCTAGAGATTCAGGGAGGGCCGGTCCCGAGCAGTACTTC. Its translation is CSARDSGRAGPEQYF.

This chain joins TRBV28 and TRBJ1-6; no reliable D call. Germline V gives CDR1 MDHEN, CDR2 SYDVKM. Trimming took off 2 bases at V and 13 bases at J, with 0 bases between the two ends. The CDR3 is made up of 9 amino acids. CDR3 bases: TGTGCCAGCAGTTTACCCCTCCACTTT. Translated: CASSLPLHF. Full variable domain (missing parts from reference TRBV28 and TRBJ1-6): DVKVTQSSRYLVKRTGEKVFLECVQDMDHENMFWYRQDPGLGLRLIYFSYDVKMKEKGDIPEGYSVSREKKERFSLILESASTNQTSMYLCASSLPLHFGNGTRLTVT.

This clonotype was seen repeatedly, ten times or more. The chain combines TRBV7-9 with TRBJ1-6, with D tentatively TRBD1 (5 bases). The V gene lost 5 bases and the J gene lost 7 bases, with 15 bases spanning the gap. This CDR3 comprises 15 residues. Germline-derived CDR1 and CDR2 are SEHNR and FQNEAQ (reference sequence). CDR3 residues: CASSPPAGMNSPLHF. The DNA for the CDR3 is TGTGCCAGCAGCCCACCCGCAGGGATGAATTCACCCCTCCACTTT.

CDR3 sequence reads: CATHSASYNEQFF. CDR3 sequence (DNA): TGTGCCACCCACTCAGCGTCCTACAATGAGCAGTTCTTC. J is TRBJ2-1 and V is TRBV6-1; no firm D call. CDR1 is MNHNS, CDR2 SASEGT, per germline. The CDR3 is 13 residues long. V was pared by 10 bases and J by 1 base, with 11 bases between.

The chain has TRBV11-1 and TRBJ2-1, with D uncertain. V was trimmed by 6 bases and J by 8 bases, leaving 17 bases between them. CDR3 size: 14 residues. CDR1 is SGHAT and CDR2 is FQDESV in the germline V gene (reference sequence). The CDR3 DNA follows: TGTGCCAGCAGTTCTAACCTCGGCGTCGATGAGCAGTTCTTC. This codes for CASSSNLGVDEQFF.

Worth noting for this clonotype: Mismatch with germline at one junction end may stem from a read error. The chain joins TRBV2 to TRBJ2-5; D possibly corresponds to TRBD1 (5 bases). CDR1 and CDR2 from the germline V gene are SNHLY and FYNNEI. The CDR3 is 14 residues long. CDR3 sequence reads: CAGRPPTAQETQYF. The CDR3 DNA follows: TGTGCCGGCAGGCCCCCGACAGCCCAAGAGACCCAGTACTTC.

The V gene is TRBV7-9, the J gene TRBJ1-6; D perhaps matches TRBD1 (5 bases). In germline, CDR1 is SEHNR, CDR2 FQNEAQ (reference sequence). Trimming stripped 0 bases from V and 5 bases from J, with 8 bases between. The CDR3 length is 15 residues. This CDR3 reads CASSLAGGDNSPLHF. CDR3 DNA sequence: TGTGCCAGCAGCTTAGCGGGGGGAGATAATTCACCCCTCCACTTT.

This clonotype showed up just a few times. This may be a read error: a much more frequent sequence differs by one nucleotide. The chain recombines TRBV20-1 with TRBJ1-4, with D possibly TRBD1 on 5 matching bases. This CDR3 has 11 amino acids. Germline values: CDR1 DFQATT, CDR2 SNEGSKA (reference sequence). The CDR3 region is CSASGTGELLF. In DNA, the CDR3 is TGCAGTGCTAGTGGGACTGGGGAACTGCTTTTT.

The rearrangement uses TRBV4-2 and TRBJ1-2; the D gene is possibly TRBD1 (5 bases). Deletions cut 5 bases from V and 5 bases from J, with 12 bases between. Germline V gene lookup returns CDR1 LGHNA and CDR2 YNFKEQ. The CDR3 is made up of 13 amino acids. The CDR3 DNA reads TGTGCCAGCAGCTTAGTCGGGACGTATGGCTACACCTTC. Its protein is CASSLVGTYGYTF.

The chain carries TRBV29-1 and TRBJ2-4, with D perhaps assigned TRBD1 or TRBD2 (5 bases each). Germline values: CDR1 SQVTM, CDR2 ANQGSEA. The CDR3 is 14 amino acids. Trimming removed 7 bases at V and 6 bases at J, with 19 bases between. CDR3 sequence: CSAVGQGRRNIQYF. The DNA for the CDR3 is TGCAGCGCCGTAGGTCAGGGACGTAGAAACATTCAGTACTTC.

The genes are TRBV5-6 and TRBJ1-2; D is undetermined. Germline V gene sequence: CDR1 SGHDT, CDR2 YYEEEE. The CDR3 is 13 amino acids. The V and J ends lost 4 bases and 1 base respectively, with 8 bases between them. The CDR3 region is CASSETVNYGYTF. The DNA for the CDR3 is TGTGCCAGCAGCGAGACTGTTAACTATGGCTACACCTTC.

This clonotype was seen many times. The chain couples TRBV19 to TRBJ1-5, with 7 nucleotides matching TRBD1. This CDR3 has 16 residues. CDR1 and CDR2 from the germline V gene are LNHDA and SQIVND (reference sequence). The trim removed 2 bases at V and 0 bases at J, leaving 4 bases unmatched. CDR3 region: CASSIWTGDSNQPQHF. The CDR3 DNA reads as TGTGCCAGTAGTATATGGACAGGAGATAGCAATCAGCCCCAGCATTTT.

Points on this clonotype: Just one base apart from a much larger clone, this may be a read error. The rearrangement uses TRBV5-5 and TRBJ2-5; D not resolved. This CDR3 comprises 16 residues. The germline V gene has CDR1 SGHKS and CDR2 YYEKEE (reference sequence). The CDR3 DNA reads TGTGCCAGCAGGGCCGCCAGCGCCATAGCCTCAGAGACCCAGTGCTTC. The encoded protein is CASRAASAIASETQCF.

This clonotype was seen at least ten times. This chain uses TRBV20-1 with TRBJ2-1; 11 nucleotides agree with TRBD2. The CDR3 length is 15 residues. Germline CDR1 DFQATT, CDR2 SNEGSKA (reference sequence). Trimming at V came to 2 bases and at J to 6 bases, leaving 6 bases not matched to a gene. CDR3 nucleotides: TGCAGTGCTAGACTACTAGCGGGAGCCGGCAATGAGCAGTTCTTC. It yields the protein CSARLLAGAGNEQFF.

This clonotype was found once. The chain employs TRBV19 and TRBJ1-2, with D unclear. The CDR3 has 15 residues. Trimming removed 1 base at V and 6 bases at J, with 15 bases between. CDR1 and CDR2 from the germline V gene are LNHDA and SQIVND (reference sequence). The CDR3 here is CASSIVGRTADGYTF. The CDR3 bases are TGTGCCAGTAGTATAGTGGGCCGGACGGCAGATGGCTACACCTTC.

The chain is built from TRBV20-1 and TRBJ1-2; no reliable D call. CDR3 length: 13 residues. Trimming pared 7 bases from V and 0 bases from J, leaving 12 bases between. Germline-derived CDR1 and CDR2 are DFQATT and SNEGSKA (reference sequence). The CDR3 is CSVEGLANYGYTF. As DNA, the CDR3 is TGCAGTGTAGAAGGACTTGCTAACTATGGCTACACCTTC.

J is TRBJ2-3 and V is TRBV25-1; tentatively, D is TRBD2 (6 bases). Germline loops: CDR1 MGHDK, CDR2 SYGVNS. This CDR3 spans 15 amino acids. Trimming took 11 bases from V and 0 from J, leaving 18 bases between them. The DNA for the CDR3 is TGTGCCTCAGTGGAGGGTGGGACTAGCACAGATACGCAGTATTTT. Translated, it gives CASVEGGTSTDTQYF.

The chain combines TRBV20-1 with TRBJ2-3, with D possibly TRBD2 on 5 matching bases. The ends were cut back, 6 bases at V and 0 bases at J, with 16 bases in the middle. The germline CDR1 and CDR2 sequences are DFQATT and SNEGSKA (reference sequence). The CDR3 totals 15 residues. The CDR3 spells CSASIPSGSTDTQYF. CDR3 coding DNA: TGCAGTGCCTCGATACCAAGCGGAAGCACAGATACGCAGTATTTT.

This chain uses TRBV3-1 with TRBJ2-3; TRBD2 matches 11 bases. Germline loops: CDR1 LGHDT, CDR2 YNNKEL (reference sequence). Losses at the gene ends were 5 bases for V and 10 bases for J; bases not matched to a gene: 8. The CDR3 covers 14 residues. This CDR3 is CASSSPKLAGAQYF. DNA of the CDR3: TGTGCCAGCAGCTCCCCTAAACTAGCGGGAGCGCAGTATTTT.

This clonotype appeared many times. The DNA of the CDR3 is TGTGCCAGTAGTATGGGTCCGGGGTCAAATGAAAAACTGTTTTTT. Translating gives CASSMGPGSNEKLFF. The V gene is TRBV19, the J gene TRBJ1-4; D remains ambiguous. V was cut by 3 bases and J by 5 bases, with 13 bases left in between. This CDR3 contains 15 residues. CDR1 and CDR2 (germline): LNHDA, SQIVND (reference sequence).

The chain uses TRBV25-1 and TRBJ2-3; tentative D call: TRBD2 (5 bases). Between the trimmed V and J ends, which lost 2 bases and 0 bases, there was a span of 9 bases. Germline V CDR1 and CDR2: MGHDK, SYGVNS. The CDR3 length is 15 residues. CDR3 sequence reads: CASSETRRSTDTQYF. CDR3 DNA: TGTGCCAGCAGTGAAACTAGGAGGAGCACAGATACGCAGTATTTT.

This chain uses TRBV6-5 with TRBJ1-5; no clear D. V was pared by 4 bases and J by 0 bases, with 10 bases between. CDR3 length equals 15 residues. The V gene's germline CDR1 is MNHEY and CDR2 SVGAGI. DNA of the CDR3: TGTGCCAGCAGTTTCCAGCAATATAGCAATCAGCCCCAGCATTTT. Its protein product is CASSFQQYSNQPQHF.

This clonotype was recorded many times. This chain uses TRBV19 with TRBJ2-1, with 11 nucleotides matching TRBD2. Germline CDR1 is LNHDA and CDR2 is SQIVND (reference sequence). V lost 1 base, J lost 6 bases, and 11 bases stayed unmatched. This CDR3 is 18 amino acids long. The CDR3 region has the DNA TGTGCCAGTAGTATAGTTCCCTTTACTAGCGGGAGAGGCAATGAGCAGTTCTTC. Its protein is CASSIVPFTSGRGNEQFF.

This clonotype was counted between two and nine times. In nucleotides, the CDR3 is TGTGCCATCAGTGAGACCTCGGGTCTAGCGGGAACCCCTGCCAACAATGAGCAGTTCTTC. This gives the protein CAISETSGLAGTPANNEQFF. V and J are TRBV10-3 and TRBJ2-1; 9 positions agree with TRBD2. V lost 2 bases, J lost 5 bases, and 19 bases stayed unmatched. Looked up from germline, CDR1 is ENHRY and CDR2 is SYGVKD. The CDR3 covers 20 residues.

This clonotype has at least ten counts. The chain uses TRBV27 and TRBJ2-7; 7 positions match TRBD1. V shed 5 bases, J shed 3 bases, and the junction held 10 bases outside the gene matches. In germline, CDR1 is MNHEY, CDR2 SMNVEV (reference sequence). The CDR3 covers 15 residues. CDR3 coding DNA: TGTGCCAGCAGTCCGCCGGGACAGCGAAACTACGAGCAGTACTTC. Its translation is CASSPPGQRNYEQYF.

The chain's CDR3 is CASSKWGGESYEQYF. In nucleotides, the CDR3 is TGTGCCAGCAGCAAATGGGGGGGAGAATCGTACGAGCAGTACTTC. This chain links TRBV7-2 with TRBJ2-7; 7 bases map to TRBD2. This CDR3 is 15 amino acids long. The ends lost 5 bases at V and 4 bases at J; junction bases unmatched: 11. Germline loops: CDR1 SGHTA, CDR2 FQGNSA. Drawing the rest from reference TRBV7-2 and TRBJ2-7, the complete variable domain is GAGVSQSPSNKVTEKGKDVELRCDPISGHTALYWYRQSLGQGLEFLIYFQGNSAPDKSGLPSDRFSAERTGGSVSTLTIQRTQQEDSAVYLCASSKWGGESYEQYFGPGTRLTVT.

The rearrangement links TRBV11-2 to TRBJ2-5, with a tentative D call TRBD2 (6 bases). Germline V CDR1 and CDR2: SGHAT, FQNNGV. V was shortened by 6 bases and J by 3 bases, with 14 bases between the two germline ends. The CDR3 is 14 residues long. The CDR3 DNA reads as TGTGCCAGCAGTCGGGGGAGGTCTAAAGAGACCCAGTACTTC. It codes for CASSRGRSKETQYF.

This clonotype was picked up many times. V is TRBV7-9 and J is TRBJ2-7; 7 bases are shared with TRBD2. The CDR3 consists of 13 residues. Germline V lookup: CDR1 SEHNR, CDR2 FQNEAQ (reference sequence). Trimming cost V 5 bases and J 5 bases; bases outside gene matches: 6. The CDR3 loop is CASSRTLADEQYF. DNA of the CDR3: TGTGCCAGCAGCCGAACTCTAGCGGACGAGCAGTACTTC.